Following are 5 T cell receptor beta chains from one sample sequenced in a study of T cell repertoires in cytomegalovirus infection. TCRdb independently ran MiXCR on the reads; one entry per CDR3 protein. The sample consists of approximately 310,000 distinct CDR3 sequences, approximately 25% of them appearing once. These receptors' targets are unknown. Source: cultured PBMCs, taken from culture after CMV antigen stimulation. The origin of the receptors is a human donor in good health (CMV status not recorded). Some clones in this sample may be carry-over from other donors' samples.

This clonotype appeared a few times. This rearrangement joins TRBV4-3 to TRBJ2-5; 9 nucleotides align to TRBD1. The CDR3 consists of 15 residues. Germline CDR1 is LGHNA and CDR2 is YSLEER. J lost 0 bases, V lost 1 base, and 0 bases had no gene match. The CDR3 loop is CASSQGQGDQETQYF. CDR3 coding DNA: TGCGCCAGCAGCCAAGGACAGGGGGACCAAGAGACCCAGTACTTC.

This clonotype was detected many times. The CDR3 reads CASSDDRGLGNEQFF. Here the CDR3 DNA reads TGTGCCAGCAGTGACGACAGGGGTTTAGGCAATGAGCAGTTCTTC. The chain is built from TRBV6-5 and TRBJ2-1, with TRBD1 matching 8 bases. Germline loops: CDR1 MNHEY, CDR2 SVGAGI. V dropped 5 bases and J dropped 6; count of bases not matched to a gene: 9. The CDR3 runs 15 residues.

This clonotype was found many times. The V call is TRBV5-6, the J call TRBJ2-1; D perhaps matches TRBD1 (6 bases). V lost 4 bases and J lost 3, with 11 bases in between. This CDR3 has 14 amino acids. Germline CDR1 is SGHDT and CDR2 is YYEEEE. The chain's CDR3 is CASSLRQVYNEQFF. CDR3 DNA: TGTGCCAGCAGCCTAAGACAGGTCTACAATGAGCAGTTCTTC.

This CDR3 reads CASSLTGPNTGELFF. For the CDR3, the DNA is TGTGCCAGCAGCTTAACAGGGCCGAACACCGGGGAGCTGTTTTTT. The V call is TRBV7-3, the J call TRBJ2-2, with no clear D. Germline loops: CDR1 SGHTA, CDR2 FQGTGA. The CDR3 totals 15 residues. Trimming took 0 bases from V and 0 from J, leaving 5 bases between them. Full variable domain (remainder filled in from reference TRBV7-3 and TRBJ2-2): GAGVSQTPSNKVTEKGKYVELRCDPISGHTALYWYRQSLGQGPEFLIYFQGTGAADDSGLPNDRFFAVRPEGSVSTLKIQRTERGDSAVYLCASSLTGPNTGELFFGEGSRLTVL.

The table lists this clonotype with a few counts. The genes are TRBV27 and TRBJ1-6; unclear D gene. V was pared by 3 bases and J by 9 bases, with 12 bases between. This CDR3 region has 14 residues. The germline CDR1 and CDR2 sequences are MNHEY and SMNVEV (reference sequence). DNA for the CDR3: TGTGCCAGCAGTTTGCAACAGAATGGTTCACCCCTCCACTTT. Translation: CASSLQQNGSPLHF.